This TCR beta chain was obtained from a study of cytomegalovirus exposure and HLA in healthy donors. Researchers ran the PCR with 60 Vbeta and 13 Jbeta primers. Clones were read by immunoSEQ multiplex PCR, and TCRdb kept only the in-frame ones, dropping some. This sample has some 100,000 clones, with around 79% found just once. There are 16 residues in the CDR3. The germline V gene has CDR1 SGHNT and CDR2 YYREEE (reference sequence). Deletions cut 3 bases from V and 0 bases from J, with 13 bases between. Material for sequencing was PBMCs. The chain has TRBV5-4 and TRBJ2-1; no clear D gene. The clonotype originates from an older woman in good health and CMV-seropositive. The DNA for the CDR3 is TGTGCCAGCAGCTCGGAGTTGGCGAGCTCCTACAATGAGCAGTTCTTC. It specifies CASSSELASSYNEQFF.